This TCR beta chain was documented in a study of control samples from healthy donors and cancer patients. V gave up 0 bases and J gave up 6 bases; unmatched junction bases: 7. Germline values: CDR1 SEHNR, CDR2 FQNEAQ (reference sequence). The CDR3 loop spans 15 amino acids. Sequencing used immunoSEQ multiplex PCR; TCRdb keeps in-frame clones, though not all of them. The data contain more than 95,000 clones, roughly 90% of them singletons. The chain links TRBV7-9 to TRBJ1-2; 7 bases are shared with TRBD1. The TCR sequence derives from a man aged 55-75 years with lung cancer. The source material was PBMCs. CDR3 DNA: TGTGCCAGCAGCTTAGCTCCAGGGGGTACGGATGGCTACACCTTC. It yields the protein CASSLAPGGTDGYTF. The variable domain in full, completed from reference TRBV7-9 and TRBJ1-2, reads DTGVSQNPRHKITKRGQNVTFRCDPISEHNRLYWYRQTLGQGPEFLTYFQNEAQLEKSRLLSDRFSAERPKGSFSTLEIQRTEQGDSAMYLCASSLAPGGTDGYTFGSGTRLTVV.